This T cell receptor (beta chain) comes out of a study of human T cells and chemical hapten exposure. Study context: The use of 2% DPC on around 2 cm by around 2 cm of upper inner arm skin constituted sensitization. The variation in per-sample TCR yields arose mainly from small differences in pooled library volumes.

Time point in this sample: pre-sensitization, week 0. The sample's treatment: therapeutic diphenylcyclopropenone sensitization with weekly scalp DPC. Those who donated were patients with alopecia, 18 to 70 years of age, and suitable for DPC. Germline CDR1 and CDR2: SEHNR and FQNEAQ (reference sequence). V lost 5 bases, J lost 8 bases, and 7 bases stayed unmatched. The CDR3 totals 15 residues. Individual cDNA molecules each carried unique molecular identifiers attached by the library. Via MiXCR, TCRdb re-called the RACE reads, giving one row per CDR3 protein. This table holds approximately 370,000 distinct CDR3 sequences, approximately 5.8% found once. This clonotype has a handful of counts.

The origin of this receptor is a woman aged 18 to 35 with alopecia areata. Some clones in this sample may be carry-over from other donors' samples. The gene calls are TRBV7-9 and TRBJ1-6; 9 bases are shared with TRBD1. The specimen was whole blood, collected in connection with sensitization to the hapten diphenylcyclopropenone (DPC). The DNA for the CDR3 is TGTGCCAGCAGCATACAGGGGGCAAGGGATTCACCCCTCCACTTT. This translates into CASSIQGARDSPLHF. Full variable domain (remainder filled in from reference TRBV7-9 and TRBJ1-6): DTGVSQNPRHKITKRGQNVTFRCDPISEHNRLYWYRQTLGQGPEFLTYFQNEAQLEKSRLLSDRFSAERPKGSFSTLEIQRTEQGDSAMYLCASSIQGARDSPLHFGNGTRLTVT.